This T cell receptor (beta chain) was recovered during a study of cytomegalovirus exposure and HLA in healthy donors. About this clone: No antigen is known for it.

The PCR had 60 Vbeta and 13 Jbeta primers. Some clones are missing from TCRdb's copy, which holds only in-frame ones; the method was immunoSEQ multiplex PCR. The table shows roughly 180,000 clones, with almost 80% occurring only once. The CDR3 extends over 15 amino acids. V shed 1 base and J 2 bases; nucleotides not matched to a gene: 5. Looked up from germline, CDR1 is LGHNA and CDR2 is YSLEER. Whole-study findings and limits: With DRB1 most and HLA-C fewest, TCR association rates differed between HLA loci in a later analysis. For most TCR beta V segments, an earlier analysis put the productive rate at about 87% or about 30% of the time. Donors were assumed by presence/absence analyses to have roughly uniform sequencing depth.

This chain connects TRBV4-3 to TRBJ2-7, with 7 bases fitting TRBD2. The TCR originated in a young man in good health and CMV-seronegative. Sequenced material: PBMCs. Here the CDR3 reads CASSQVTGGTYEQYF. CDR3 nucleotides: TGCGCCAGCAGCCAAGTGACGGGGGGAACCTACGAGCAGTACTTC.